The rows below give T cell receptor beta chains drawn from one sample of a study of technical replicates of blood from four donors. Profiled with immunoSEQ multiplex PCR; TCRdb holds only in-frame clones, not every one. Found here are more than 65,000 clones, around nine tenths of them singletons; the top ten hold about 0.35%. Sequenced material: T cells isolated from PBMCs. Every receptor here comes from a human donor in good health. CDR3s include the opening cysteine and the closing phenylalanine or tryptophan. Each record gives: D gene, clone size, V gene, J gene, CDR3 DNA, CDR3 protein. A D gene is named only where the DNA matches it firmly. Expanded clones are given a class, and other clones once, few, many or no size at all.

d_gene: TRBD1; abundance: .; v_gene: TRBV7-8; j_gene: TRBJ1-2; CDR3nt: TGTGCCAGCAGCTTAATCCGACAGGGGGGGAACTATGGCTACACCTTC; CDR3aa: CASSLIRQGGNYGYTF
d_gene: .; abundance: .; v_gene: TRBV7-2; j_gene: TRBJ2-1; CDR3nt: TGTGCCAGCAGCTTAATTAGCGGAGTCTACAATGAGCAGTTCTTC; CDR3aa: CASSLISGVYNEQFF
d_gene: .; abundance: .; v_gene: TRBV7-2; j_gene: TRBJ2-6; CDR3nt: TGTGCCAGCAGCGCTACTAGCTCCAACGTCCTGACTTTC; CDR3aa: CASSATSSNVLTF
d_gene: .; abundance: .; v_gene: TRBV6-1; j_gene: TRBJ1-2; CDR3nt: TGTGCCAGCAGACGGGGGATCAGTGGCTACACCTTC; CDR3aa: CASRRGISGYTF
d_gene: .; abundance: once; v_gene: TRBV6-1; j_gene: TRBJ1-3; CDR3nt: TGTGCCAGTATACAGGGAACTGGAAACACCATATATTTT; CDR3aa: CASIQGTGNTIYF
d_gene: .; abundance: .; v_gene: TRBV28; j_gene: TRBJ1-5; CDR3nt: TGTGCCAGCAGTGTTGACAGCTTAAATCAGCCCCAGCATTTT; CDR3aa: CASSVDSLNQPQHF
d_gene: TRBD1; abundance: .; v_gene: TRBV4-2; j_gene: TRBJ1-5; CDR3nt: TGTGCCAGCAGCCAAGAACTTACAGGGACAGGACAGCCCCAGCATTTT; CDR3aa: CASSQELTGTGQPQHF
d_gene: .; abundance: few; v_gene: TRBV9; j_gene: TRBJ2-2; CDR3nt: TGTGCCAGCAGCGTAGGAGGACTTAACACCGGGGAGCTGTTTTTT; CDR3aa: CASSVGGLNTGELFF
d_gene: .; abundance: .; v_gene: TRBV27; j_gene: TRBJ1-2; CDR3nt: TGTGCCAGCAGTTTATCTGGTAATGGGGCTTTTGGCTACACCTTC; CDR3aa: CASSLSGNGAFGYTF
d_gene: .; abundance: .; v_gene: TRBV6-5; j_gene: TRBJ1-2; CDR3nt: TGTGCCAGCAGACCGGGGGGGGATTTGCATGGCTACACCTTC; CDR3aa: CASRPGGDLHGYTF
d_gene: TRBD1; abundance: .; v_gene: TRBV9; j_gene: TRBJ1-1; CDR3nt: TGTGCCAGCAGCCCCGGGACAGTGAACACTGAAGCTTTCTTT; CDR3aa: CASSPGTVNTEAFF
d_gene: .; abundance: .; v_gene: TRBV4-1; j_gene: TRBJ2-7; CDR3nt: TGCGCCAGCAGCCAAGATCGGGGGACAGTATACTACGAGCAGTACTTC; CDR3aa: CASSQDRGTVYYEQYF
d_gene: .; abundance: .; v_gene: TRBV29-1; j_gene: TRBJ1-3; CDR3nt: TGCAGCGTCGGGTCGTCGGCTGGAAACACCATATATTTT; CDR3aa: CSVGSSAGNTIYF
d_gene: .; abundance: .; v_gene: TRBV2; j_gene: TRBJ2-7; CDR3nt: TGTGCCAGCAGTGAAGAGGCTGGCGGGTCCTACGAGCAGTACTTC; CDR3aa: CASSEEAGGSYEQYF
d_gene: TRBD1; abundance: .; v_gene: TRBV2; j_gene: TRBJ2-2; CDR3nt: TGTGCCAGCAGTGAAATAAGGGGGCTGGGGGAGCTGTTTTTT; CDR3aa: CASSEIRGLGELFF
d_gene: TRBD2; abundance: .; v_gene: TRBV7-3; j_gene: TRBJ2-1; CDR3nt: TGTGCCAGCGCGGAATTAGCGGGCTATTCCTACAATGAGCAGTTCTTC; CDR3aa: CASAELAGYSYNEQFF
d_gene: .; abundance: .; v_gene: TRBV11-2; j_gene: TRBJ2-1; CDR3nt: TGTGCCAGCAGCCCACGGGTCCATGAGCAGTTCTTC; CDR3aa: CASSPRVHEQFF
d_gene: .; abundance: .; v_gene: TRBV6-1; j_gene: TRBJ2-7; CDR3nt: TGTGCCAGCCGACCTACAGGGAGCGCCTACGAGCAGTACTTC; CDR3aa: CASRPTGSAYEQYF
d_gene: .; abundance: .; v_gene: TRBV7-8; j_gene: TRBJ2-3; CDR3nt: TGTGCCAGCAGCCCAAAAGAGCCCAGAGGAGATACGCAGTATTTT; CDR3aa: CASSPKEPRGDTQYF